Presented here are 13 T cell receptor beta chains from one specimen sequenced in a study of blood T cell repertoires in COVID-19. Assay: immunoSEQ multiplex PCR; the TCRdb copy retains only in-frame clones and omits some. The sample yields 300,000 to 350,000 clones, approximately 88% seen once. Sequencing used PBMCs or T cells enriched from blood (not recorded which). The receptors shown here come from a man in his thirties or forties who had recovered from COVID-19.

The rearrangement links TRBV5-1 to TRBJ1-1; 8 bases map to TRBD1. The CDR3 extends over 14 amino acids. In germline, CDR1 is SGHRS, CDR2 YFSETQ. With V trimmed by 4 bases and J by 2 bases, 4 bases remained unmatched. The CDR3 region is CASSTTGANTEAFF. CDR3 sequence (DNA): TGCGCCAGCAGCACGACAGGGGCTAACACTGAAGCTTTCTTT.

J is TRBJ1-6 and V is TRBV25-1, with TRBD1 matching over 7 bases. CDR3 length: 14 amino acids. The V and J ends lost 6 bases and 8 bases, in that order; junction bases with no gene match: 7. Germline V CDR1 and CDR2: MGHDK, SYGVNS. In DNA form, the CDR3 reads TGTGCCAGCAGCGCAGGGGGACCTTATTCACCCCTCCACTTT. Amino acid sequence: CASSAGGPYSPLHF.

The V gene is TRBV19, the J gene TRBJ1-6; tentative D call: TRBD1 (5 bases). The CDR3 is 14 residues long. V lost 3 bases and J 6 bases, leaving 9 bases between the germline ends. The germline V gene has CDR1 LNHDA and CDR2 SQIVND (reference sequence). This CDR3 is CASSIQGFNSPLHF. For the CDR3, the DNA is TGTGCCAGTAGTATTCAGGGTTTTAATTCACCCCTCCACTTT.

The DNA of the CDR3 is TGTGCCACCAGTGCCAGGGGTATTAGCACAGATACGCAGTATTTT. This sequence encodes CATSARGISTDTQYF. This rearrangement joins TRBV24-1 to TRBJ2-3; D might be TRBD1 (6 bases). Trimming took 5 bases from V and 0 from J, leaving 11 bases between them. Germline V gives CDR1 KGHDR, CDR2 SFDVKD. This CDR3 region has 15 residues.

The chain uses TRBV30 and TRBJ1-2; weak D call: TRBD1 (6 bases). Germline lookup yields CDR1 GTSNPN and CDR2 SVGIG (reference sequence). CDR3 size: 15 residues. With 0 bases removed from V and 5 bases from J, the gap between germline ends came to 16 bases. The CDR3 sequence is CAWSVRGPRQYGYTF. As DNA, the CDR3 is TGTGCCTGGAGTGTCAGGGGACCCCGCCAATATGGCTACACCTTC.

This sequence joins TRBV19 and TRBJ1-6; 10 bases are a match to TRBD1. The CDR3 spans 18 residues. Germline V gene sequence: CDR1 LNHDA, CDR2 SQIVND (reference sequence). The trim removed 7 bases at V and 1 base at J, leaving 10 bases unmatched. The CDR3 protein is CASKPWGQGNSYNSPLHF. The CDR3 bases are TGTGCCAGTAAACCCTGGGGACAGGGGAATTCCTATAATTCACCCCTCCACTTT.

This clone was counted once. The gene calls are TRBV7-9 and TRBJ1-1; 7 nucleotides line up with TRBD1. CDR3 length: 12 amino acids. Germline V lookup: CDR1 SEHNR, CDR2 FQNEAQ (reference sequence). V lost 5 bases, J lost 7 bases, and 4 bases stayed unmatched. CDR3 in amino acids: CASSVRDSEAFF. In DNA form, the CDR3 reads TGTGCCAGCAGCGTCCGGGACAGTGAAGCTTTCTTT.

The chain joins TRBV4-2 to TRBJ1-3; no reliable D call. Trimming took off 0 bases at V and 2 bases at J, with 11 bases between the two ends. The CDR3 is made up of 16 amino acids. The germline V gene has CDR1 LGHNA and CDR2 YNFKEQ. The CDR3 coding sequence is TGTGCCAGCAGCCAAGATGAATCAGGAACTGGAAACACCATATATTTT. Translating gives CASSQDESGTGNTIYF.

The chain uses TRBV28 and TRBJ2-7; TRBD2 agrees at 8 bases. With V trimmed by 5 bases and J by 5 bases, 2 bases remained unmatched. CDR3 length: 12 amino acids. Germline lookup yields CDR1 MDHEN and CDR2 SYDVKM. In DNA, the CDR3 is TGTGCCAGCAGTCCCGGGAGGGACGAGCAGTACTTC. This sequence encodes CASSPGRDEQYF.

The rearrangement uses TRBV5-1 and TRBJ2-1; 15 bases are a match to TRBD2. The germline gives CDR1 SGHRS, CDR2 YFSETQ. The CDR3 contains 17 residues. V was clipped by 4 bases and J by 7 bases; unmatched bases: 9. The CDR3 coding sequence is TGCGCCAGCAGCCCAGCGGGACTAGCGGGGGGAAATAATGAGCAGTTCTTC. Translation gives CASSPAGLAGGNNEQFF. Full variable domain (outside the CDR3, taken from reference TRBV5-1 and TRBJ2-1): KAGVTQTPRYLIKTRGQQVTLSCSPISGHRSVSWYQQTPGQGLQFLFEYFSETQRNKGNFPGRFSGRQFSNSRSEMNVSTLELGDSALYLCASSPAGLAGGNNEQFFGPGTRLTVL.

CDR3 sequence reads: CASSLRGLYGYTF. In nucleotides, the CDR3 is TGTGCCAGCAGTTTACGGGGTCTCTATGGCTACACCTTC. The chain carries TRBV27 and TRBJ1-2; D gene unclear. This CDR3 comprises 13 residues. Germline CDR1 and CDR2: MNHEY and SMNVEV (reference sequence). Trimming took off 2 bases at V and 4 bases at J, with 8 bases between the two ends.

The V gene is TRBV3-1 (or the pseudogene TRBV3-2), the J gene TRBJ2-2; 9 positions match TRBD2. The germline V gene encodes CDR1 LGHDT and CDR2 YNNKEL (reference sequence). V was pared by 8 bases and J by 4 bases, with 8 bases of the junction left unmatched. The CDR3 totals 15 residues. The CDR3 here is CASQSGGLITGELFF. CDR3 coding DNA: TGTGCCAGCCAAAGCGGGGGGCTGATCACCGGGGAGCTGTTTTTT.

This chain joins TRBV6-5 and TRBJ1-1; TRBD1 matches at 9 bases. Germline CDR1 is MNHEY and CDR2 is SVGAGI. Unmatched junction bases numbered 8, after V lost 7 bases and J lost 5 bases. The CDR3 is made up of 14 amino acids. CDR3: CASTTDRGGTEAFF. The CDR3 DNA is TGTGCCAGCACGACGGACAGGGGAGGGACTGAAGCTTTCTTT.